These 31 T cell receptor beta chains were all obtained from the same sample, sequenced in a study of T-cell reconstitution after alpha-beta-depleted transplantation in children. Unique molecular identifiers were incorporated when the TCRbeta library was constructed. TCRdb itself ran the PCR reads through MiXCR, one entry per CDR3 protein. The sample gives over 85,000 distinct CDR3 sequences, about 5.6% of which show up once; approximately 6.6% is in the top ten. Sample: PBMCs, mostly from graft donor cells, taken 60 days after TCRalphabeta/CD19-depleted stem cell transplant. These receptors came from a female patient between 2 and 10 years old who had a stem cell transplant for Fanconi anemia, so the T cells may come from the graft donor.

CDR3 nucleotide sequence: TGTGCCAGCAGTACTCGGACTAGCGGCTACGAGCAGTACTTC. Its translation: CASSTRTSGYEQYF. This rearrangement joins TRBV28 to TRBJ2-7; TRBD2 aligns across 10 bases. CDR1 MDHEN and CDR2 SYDVKM come from the germline V gene. The CDR3 contains 14 residues. V shed 5 bases and J 3 bases; nucleotides not matched to a gene: 4.

This clonotype was recorded many times. The chain uses TRBV20-1 and TRBJ2-5, with D hard to call. CDR1 DFQATT and CDR2 SNEGSKA come from the germline V gene (reference sequence). V was shortened by 1 base and J by 2 bases, with 11 bases between the two germline ends. The CDR3 length is 14 residues. CDR3 sequence (DNA): TGCAGTGCTAGAGTTGGGCTAGGACAAGAGACCCAGTACTTC. It yields the protein CSARVGLGQETQYF.

The chain employs TRBV20-1 and TRBJ2-7; no reliable D call. CDR1 is DFQATT, CDR2 SNEGSKA, per germline (reference sequence). Trimming took off 3 bases at V and 5 bases at J, with 14 bases between the two ends. CDR3 size: 13 residues. The CDR3: CSARSADGNEQYF. The CDR3 DNA follows: TGCAGTGCTAGGTCGGCCGATGGGAACGAGCAGTACTTC.

This clonotype was counted ten times or more. The chain has TRBV28 and TRBJ2-1; D gene unclear. Germline V gene data show CDR1 as MDHEN and CDR2 as SYDVKM. Trimming pared 3 bases from V and 1 base from J, leaving 16 bases between. The CDR3 is made up of 17 amino acids. CDR3 nucleotides: TGTGCCAGCAGTTTGTCCCTTCTTGATGGGTCCTACAATGAGCAGTTCTTC. Translating gives CASSLSLLDGSYNEQFF.

Ten or more counts support this clonotype. The rearrangement links TRBV27 to TRBJ2-1; D may be TRBD1 (5 bases). The germline V gene encodes CDR1 MNHEY and CDR2 SMNVEV (reference sequence). Trimming pared 7 bases from V and 4 bases from J, leaving 23 bases between. The CDR3 is 17 amino acids. The CDR3 region is CASTTFVGVLRYNEQFF. CDR3 nucleotides: TGTGCCAGCACCACCTTTGTAGGGGTCCTTAGGTACAATGAGCAGTTCTTC.

This clonotype came up many times. The V and J genes are TRBV6-5 and TRBJ2-7; TRBD2 agrees at 9 bases. CDR3 length equals 13 residues. Germline V gene lookup returns CDR1 MNHEY and CDR2 SVGAGI. Unmatched junction bases numbered 3, after V lost 4 bases and J lost 5 bases. The CDR3 DNA reads as TGTGCCAGCAGTTTGGGACTAGCCCACGAGCAGTACTTC. Amino acids: CASSLGLAHEQYF.

In this sample, this clonotype turned up many times. V is TRBV6-2 or TRBV6-3 and J is TRBJ2-5, with 7 bases aligning to TRBD2. CDR1 is MNHEY and CDR2 is SVGEGT in the germline V gene. The CDR3 spans 16 residues. After removal of 2 bases from V and 1 base from J, the junction contained 7 bases not matched to a gene. CDR3 nucleotide sequence: TGTGCCAGCAGTTACGGCAGCGGGGAACCCCAAGAGACCCAGTACTTC. It codes for CASSYGSGEPQETQYF.

The table lists this clonotype with many counts. V usage is TRBV7-9 and J usage is TRBJ2-7; TRBD2 agrees at 7 bases. The CDR3 covers 16 residues. With 2 bases clipped from V and 0 bases from J, the junction kept 7 bases outside the gene matches. The germline CDR1 and CDR2 sequences are SEHNR and FQNEAQ (reference sequence). In DNA form, the CDR3 reads TGTGCCAGCAGCTTATTGCCGGGAGGCGTCTCCTACGAGCAGTACTTC. This codes for CASSLLPGGVSYEQYF.

At least ten counts were recorded for this clonotype. The chain links TRBV5-1 to TRBJ2-2; 12 bases align to TRBD2. Germline CDR1 and CDR2: SGHRS and YFSETQ. CDR3 size: 16 residues. V was pared by 5 bases and J by 4 bases, with 6 bases of the junction left unmatched. CDR3 DNA: TGCGCCAGCAGACTCAGGACTAGCGGGACCACCGGGGAGCTGTTTTTT. This sequence encodes CASRLRTSGTTGELFF.

The rearrangement joins TRBV3-1 to TRBJ2-5; 12 bases align to TRBD2. Germline assignment: CDR1 LGHDT and CDR2 YNNKEL (reference sequence). The CDR3 runs 18 residues. CDR3 loop: CTISLPGLAGYSQETQYF. Here the CDR3 DNA reads TGTACCATCAGTCTTCCTGGACTAGCGGGGTACTCACAAGAGACCCAGTACTTC.

This clonotype has a count of ten or more. The CDR3 bases are TGTGCCAGCAGTTTCTCGGTCGAGCAGTTCTTC. Protein sequence: CASSFSVEQFF. The chain links TRBV12-3 or TRBV12-4 to TRBJ2-1; D is unresolved. The CDR3 covers 11 residues. V lost 3 bases and J lost 10, with 7 bases in between.

In its sample, this clonotype was seen many times. The gene calls are TRBV28 and TRBJ1-3; D is ambiguous. CDR3 size: 14 residues. V lost 6 bases and J lost 3, with 12 bases in between. The V gene's germline CDR1 is MDHEN and CDR2 SYDVKM. The chain's CDR3 is CASSFDLIGNTIYF. The CDR3 coding sequence is TGTGCCAGCAGCTTCGACTTGATTGGAAACACCATATATTTT.

This clonotype turned up a few times. The gene calls are TRBV2 and TRBJ2-6; perhaps TRBD1 as D (6 bases). Germline CDR1 is SNHLY and CDR2 is FYNNEI. This CDR3 region has 15 residues. The V end lost 6 bases, the J end lost 0 bases, and 9 bases lay between the germline ends. CDR3 in DNA: TGTGCCAGCAGGAGGGGGAACTCTGGGGCCAACGTCCTGACTTTC. Its protein is CASRRGNSGANVLTF. The full variable domain, its missing parts supplied by reference TRBV2 and TRBJ2-6, is EPEVTQTPSHQVTQMGQEVILRCVPISNHLYFYWYRQILGQKVEFLVSFYNNEISEKSEIFDDQFSVERPDGSNFTLKIRSTKLEDSAMYFCASRRGNSGANVLTFGAGSRLTVL.

To note about this clonotype: Just one base apart from a much larger clone, this may be a read error. The chain joins TRBV4-1 to TRBJ2-2; D might be TRBD1 or TRBD2, each matching 6 bases. The length of the CDR3 is 15 residues. In germline, CDR1 is MGHRA, CDR2 YSYEKL. As DNA, the CDR3 is TGCGCCAGCAGGGACAGTATGGGGAAGACCGGGGGGCTGTTTTTT. Protein product: CASRDSMGKTGGLFF.

This clonotype was counted ten times or more. This chain links TRBV7-6 with TRBJ2-3; no firm D call. Germline values: CDR1 SGHVS, CDR2 FNYEAQ. V lost 5 bases and J 4 bases, leaving 13 bases between the germline ends. This CDR3 has 14 amino acids. CDR3 sequence (DNA): TGTGCCAGCAGCCCACCCAACGCGCCAGATACGCAGTATTTT. It specifies CASSPPNAPDTQYF.

This clonotype appeared many times. This rearrangement joins TRBV12-3 or TRBV12-4 to TRBJ2-3, with D possibly TRBD2 on 5 matching bases. Trimming took off 7 bases at V and 2 bases at J, with 16 bases between the two ends. This CDR3 region has 15 residues. The CDR3 protein is CASITEERSTDTQYF. The CDR3 DNA sequence: TGTGCCAGCATCACTGAAGAGCGGTCCACAGATACGCAGTATTTT.

This clonotype showed up just a few times. The rearrangement uses TRBV5-6 and TRBJ2-2; 7 bases fit TRBD1. The CDR3 totals 14 residues. V shed 4 bases, J shed 4 bases, and the junction held 4 bases outside the gene matches. Germline V gene data show CDR1 as SGHDT and CDR2 as YYEEEE. CDR3 nucleotides: TGTGCCAGCAGCGGACAGGTTCGCACCGGGGAGCTGTTTTTT. Translating it yields CASSGQVRTGELFF.

The sample holds a few counts of this clonotype. The J gene is TRBJ1-4, the V gene TRBV30; 9 bases fit TRBD1. J gave up 0 bases and V 4 bases, and 3 bases lay outside the gene matches. From germline, CDR1 is GTSNPN and CDR2 SVGIG (reference sequence). CDR3 length equals 15 residues. Here the CDR3 reads CAWTRTGATNEKLFF. The CDR3 DNA is TGTGCCTGGACCCGGACAGGGGCAACTAATGAAAAACTGTTTTTT.

This clonotype has ten or more counts. The chain's CDR3 is CASSLWSASSYEQYF. The CDR3 nucleotides are TGTGCCAGCAGTTTATGGTCCGCTAGCTCCTACGAGCAGTACTTC. The chain joins TRBV28 to TRBJ2-7, with no clear D. Germline CDR1 is MDHEN and CDR2 is SYDVKM. The CDR3 sequence is 15 residues long. V gave up 0 bases and J gave up 0 bases, with 9 bases separating them.

This clonotype was recorded many times. The chain uses TRBV5-1 and TRBJ2-7, with 8 bases matching TRBD1. The CDR3 runs 15 residues. Germline assignment: CDR1 SGHRS and CDR2 YFSETQ. V shed 0 bases, J shed 7 bases, and the junction held 9 bases outside the gene matches. This chain's CDR3 is CASSLGPGQAREQYF. As DNA, the CDR3 is TGCGCCAGCAGCTTGGGGCCGGGACAGGCGAGGGAGCAGTACTTC.

This clonotype has a count of ten or more. The chain uses TRBV7-8 and TRBJ2-5, with 9 positions matching TRBD1. The CDR3 sequence is 16 residues long. V lost 5 bases, J lost 5 bases, and 12 bases stayed unmatched. Germline values: CDR1 SGHVS, CDR2 FQNEAQ. This chain's CDR3 is CASSPPGQGIWETQYF. CDR3 DNA sequence: TGTGCCAGCAGCCCGCCGGGACAGGGAATTTGGGAGACCCAGTACTTC.

The chain uses TRBV4-2 and TRBJ2-3; 13 bases map to TRBD2. CDR1 is LGHNA and CDR2 is YNFKEQ in the germline V gene. The CDR3 totals 19 residues. Unmatched junction bases numbered 11, after V lost 1 base and J lost 4 bases. The CDR3 coding sequence is TGTGCCAGCAGCCAAGCCCCGCCGGGACTAGCGGGAAGGCCAGATACGCAGTATTTT. Its protein is CASSQAPPGLAGRPDTQYF.

Notes on this clonotype: Sequence at one end of the junction differs from germline and may be a read error. The V call is TRBV9, the J call TRBJ2-7; 8 positions match TRBD1. Germline CDR1 SGDLS, CDR2 YYNGEE. The CDR3 has 16 residues. The DNA for the CDR3 is TGTGCCGGCAGCGTAGCCCAGGGGGCCCCCACCTACGAGCAGTACTTC. Residues: CAGSVAQGAPTYEQYF.

This clonotype occurred a few times. The genes are TRBV4-1 and TRBJ1-6, with D perhaps TRBD1 (5 bases). CDR3 size: 16 residues. Germline CDR1 is MGHRA and CDR2 is YSYEKL. The V end lost 4 bases, the J end lost 5 bases, and 15 bases lay between the germline ends. The CDR3 loop is CASSPNGQGDNSPLHF. The CDR3 nucleotides are TGCGCCAGCAGCCCTAATGGACAAGGAGATAATTCACCCCTCCACTTT.

The CDR3: CAWSRGHSYEQYF. The CDR3 DNA sequence: TGTGCCTGGAGTCGAGGTCACTCCTACGAGCAGTACTTC. This sequence joins TRBV30 and TRBJ2-7; no firm D call. Germline loops: CDR1 GTSNPN, CDR2 SVGIG (reference sequence). The CDR3 covers 13 residues. V lost 2 bases and J lost 0, with 8 bases in between.

This clonotype has only one observation. This chain joins TRBV2 and TRBJ2-1, with 16 bases lining up with TRBD2. With 11 bases clipped from V and 1 base from J, the junction kept 14 bases outside the gene matches. The CDR3 has 19 residues. Germline values: CDR1 SNHLY, CDR2 FYNNEI. The CDR3 sequence: CAFSPPGLAGGSSYNEQFF. The CDR3 DNA reads TGTGCCTTCAGCCCACCGGGACTAGCGGGAGGGTCGTCCTACAATGAGCAGTTCTTC. Looking up the rest from reference TRBV2 and TRBJ2-1 gives the full variable domain: EPEVTQTPSHQVTQMGQEVILRCVPISNHLYFYWYRQILGQKVEFLVSFYNNEISEKSEIFDDQFSVERPDGSNFTLKIRSTKLEDSAMYFCAFSPPGLAGGSSYNEQFFGPGTRLTVL.

This clonotype was counted at least ten times. The rearrangement links TRBV29-1 to TRBJ2-5, with TRBD1 matching over 7 bases. The CDR3 covers 12 residues. The V gene end was trimmed by 6 bases and the J gene end by 9 bases; junction bases not matched to a gene: 10. Germline assignment: CDR1 SQVTM and CDR2 ANQGSEA. CDR3 protein: CSVGDSRGAQYF. As DNA, the CDR3 is TGCAGCGTCGGGGACAGCAGAGGGGCCCAGTACTTC.

This clonotype has ten or more counts. The gene calls are TRBV29-1 and TRBJ1-1, with D unclear. Trimming removed 6 bases at V and 4 bases at J, with 18 bases between. CDR1 is SQVTM and CDR2 is ANQGSEA in the germline V gene. The CDR3 runs 14 residues. The CDR3 nucleotides are TGCAGCGTAGCACGCGGGAACCTGGGCACTGAAGCTTTCTTT. Its translation: CSVARGNLGTEAFF.

This clonotype was detected a few times. The gene calls are TRBV29-1 and TRBJ2-7; TRBD2 aligns across 8 bases. Trimming at V came to 7 bases and at J to 3 bases, leaving 8 bases not matched to a gene. Per the germline V gene, CDR1 is SQVTM and CDR2 is ANQGSEA. The CDR3 runs 13 residues. CDR3 in DNA: TGCAGCGCCGCGGGGGGTAGGGTCTACGAGCAGTACTTC. It translates to CSAAGGRVYEQYF.

The table lists this clonotype with a few counts. The chain uses TRBV5-1 and TRBJ1-3; no reliable D call. CDR3 length: 16 amino acids. The germline CDR1 and CDR2 sequences are SGHRS and YFSETQ. Trimming shortened V by 0 bases and J by 0 bases, and 10 bases separated the two germline ends. DNA for the CDR3: TGCGCCAGCAGCTTGGCATTGATCAGCTCTGGAAACACCATATATTTT. This translates into CASSLALISSGNTIYF.

This clonotype was counted between two and nine times. The chain employs TRBV12-3 or TRBV12-4 and TRBJ2-7; no firm D call. V lost 5 bases and J lost 2, with 7 bases in between. This CDR3 has 12 residues. The CDR3 loop is CASSPPTYEQYF. The DNA for the CDR3 is TGTGCCAGCAGTCCACCCACCTACGAGCAGTACTTC.